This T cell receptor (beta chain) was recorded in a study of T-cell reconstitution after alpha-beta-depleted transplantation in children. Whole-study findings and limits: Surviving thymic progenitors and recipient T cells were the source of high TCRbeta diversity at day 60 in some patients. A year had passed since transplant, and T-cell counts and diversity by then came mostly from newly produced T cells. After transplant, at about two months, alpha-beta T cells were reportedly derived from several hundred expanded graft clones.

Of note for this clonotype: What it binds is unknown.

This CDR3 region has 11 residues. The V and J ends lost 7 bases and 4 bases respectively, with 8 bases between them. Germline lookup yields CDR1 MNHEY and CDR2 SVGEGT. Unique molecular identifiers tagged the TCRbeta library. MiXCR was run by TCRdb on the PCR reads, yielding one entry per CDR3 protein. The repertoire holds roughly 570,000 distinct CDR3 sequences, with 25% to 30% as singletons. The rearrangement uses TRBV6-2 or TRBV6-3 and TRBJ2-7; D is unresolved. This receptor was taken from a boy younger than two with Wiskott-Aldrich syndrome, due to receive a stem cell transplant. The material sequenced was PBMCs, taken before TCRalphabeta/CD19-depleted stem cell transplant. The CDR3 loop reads CASKTLYEQYF. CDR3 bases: TGTGCCAGCAAGACTTTGTACGAGCAGTACTTC.